This TCR beta chain is from a study of blood T cell repertoires in COVID-19. Turning to the study itself: The United States, Italy and Spain supplied acute and convalescent COVID-19 samples. Sample material is recorded as cDNA or gDNA derived from T cells, B-cell-depleted T cells, or PBMCs.

In the original processing: Reference gene primers were amplified, and this amplification served to estimate nucleated cell counts. TCRdb's copy holds only in-frame clones and misses some; the assay was immunoSEQ multiplex PCR. That table furnishes V, J and clone size, whereas the DNA furnished D and trimming. The data hold 200,000 to 250,000 clones, with around 86% observed a single time. Per germline, CDR1 MDHEN and CDR2 SYDVKM. Trimming stripped 3 bases from V and 3 bases from J, with 15 bases between. This CDR3 region has 16 residues. What was sequenced was peripheral blood. The chain couples TRBV28 to TRBJ2-1, with D possibly being TRBD1 (7 bases). The TCR was taken from a man aged 80 or over with acute or convalescent COVID-19. The CDR3 coding sequence is TGTGCCAGCAGTTTCATGGAGGGGGCCAGCTACAATGAGCAGTTCTTC. It translates to CASSFMEGASYNEQFF.